The 21 T cell receptor beta chains listed next were all sequenced from one sample in a study of T cells of healthy individuals. TCRdb ran MiXCR on the 5' RACE reads and lists one entry per CDR3 protein. The table has around 79,000 distinct CDR3 sequences, approximately 4.7% seen once. These TCRs come from a female donor in good health.

This clonotype showed up many times. The chain employs TRBV4-3 and TRBJ2-1, with D possibly being TRBD2 (6 bases). CDR1 and CDR2 (germline): LGHNA, YSLEER. The V gene lost 0 bases and the J gene lost 7 bases, with 13 bases spanning the gap. The CDR3 totals 15 residues. In nucleotides, the CDR3 is TGCGCCAGCAGCCAAGAGCGGAGGGCCTGGAATGAGCAGTTCTTC. It translates to CASSQERRAWNEQFF.

This clonotype was seen at least ten times. This chain joins TRBV6-5 and TRBJ2-1; a possible D gene is TRBD1 (5 bases). In germline, CDR1 is MNHEY, CDR2 SVGAGI. There are 16 residues in the CDR3. V was cut by 0 bases and J by 5 bases, with 14 bases left in between. The DNA for the CDR3 is TGTGCCAGCAGTTACTCGCGAGACAGAGGACACAATGAGCAGTTCTTC. It codes for CASSYSRDRGHNEQFF.

The genes are TRBV20-1 and TRBJ2-1; TRBD1 matches at 8 bases. Germline trimming cut 5 bases from V and 13 bases from J; bases unmatched to any gene: 16. CDR1 is DFQATT and CDR2 is SNEGSKA in the germline V gene (reference sequence). This CDR3 spans 14 amino acids. The CDR3, as DNA: TGCAGTGCTCGCCCACCGGGACAGGCGATTGCTCAGTTCTTC. Its protein product is CSARPPGQAIAQFF.

The chain is built from TRBV3-1 and TRBJ1-1, with D perhaps matching TRBD1 (5 bases). The CDR3 loop spans 11 amino acids. V dropped 6 bases and J dropped 8 bases, with 10 bases sitting between them. Germline V gene data show CDR1 as LGHDT and CDR2 as YNNKEL (reference sequence). In DNA, the CDR3 is TGTGCCAGCAGGGACATAGGAGAAGCTTTCTTT. The encoded protein is CASRDIGEAFF.

The sample holds a few counts of this clonotype. This CDR3 reads CASSLGDSSFNTEAFF. DNA of the CDR3: TGCGCCAGCAGCCTAGGGGACAGCTCTTTTAACACTGAAGCTTTCTTT. This rearrangement joins TRBV5-1 to TRBJ1-1; 7 bases are a match to TRBD1. The CDR3 is made up of 16 amino acids. Losses at the gene ends were 4 bases for V and 2 bases for J; bases not matched to a gene: 11. CDR1 and CDR2 (germline): SGHRS, YFSETQ.

V and J are TRBV12-3 or TRBV12-4 and TRBJ2-1; 8 bases are a match to TRBD1. The CDR3 contains 16 residues. V lost 6 bases and J lost 10; bases outside the gene matches: 17. The CDR3: CASSPTGGGNLGEQFF. DNA of the CDR3: TGTGCCAGCAGCCCAACAGGGGGAGGAAACCTAGGGGAGCAGTTCTTC.

This chain joins TRBV28 and TRBJ2-3; a weak D match, TRBD2 (5 bases). V lost 4 bases and J lost 2, with 19 bases in between. Germline V lookup: CDR1 MDHEN, CDR2 SYDVKM. This CDR3 has 17 residues. The CDR3 sequence is CASSSERLSRNTDTQYF. The DNA for the CDR3 is TGTGCCAGCAGTTCTGAGCGGTTGTCTAGAAACACAGATACGCAGTATTTT.

In this sample, this clonotype turned up many times. The CDR3 DNA is TGTGCCAGCAGGTCGACAGGGGGCGCTGGGGCCAACGTCCTGACTTTC. Translation: CASRSTGGAGANVLTF. The J gene is TRBJ2-6, the V gene TRBV6-6; TRBD1 matches 10 bases. Losses at the gene ends were 6 bases for V and 2 bases for J; bases not matched to a gene: 4. This CDR3 comprises 16 residues. Germline CDR1 MNHNY, CDR2 SVGAGI (reference sequence).

This clonotype has at least ten counts. The gene calls are TRBV7-9 and TRBJ1-2; D is undetermined. V lost 6 bases and J 5 bases, leaving 16 bases between the germline ends. This CDR3 region has 14 residues. Germline V gene data show CDR1 as SEHNR and CDR2 as FQNEAQ (reference sequence). DNA of the CDR3: TGTGCCAGCAGTCCGAAGGGATTGGAATATGGCTACACCTTC. Protein sequence: CASSPKGLEYGYTF.

This clonotype was counted at least ten times. The junction departs from germline at one end; a sequencing error may be responsible. The chain links TRBV5-1 to TRBJ2-7; either TRBD1 or TRBD2 may supply D (5 bases each). Per germline, CDR1 SGHRS and CDR2 YFSETQ. The CDR3 covers 14 residues. This CDR3 reads CASSPETGTPSTDF. In DNA form, the CDR3 reads TGCGCCAGCAGCCCCGAGACCGGGACCCCGTCCACGGACTTC. The whole variable domain, remainder taken from reference TRBV5-1 and TRBJ2-7, is KAGVTQTPRYLIKTRGQQVTLSCSPISGHRSVSWYQQTPGQGLQFLFEYFSETQRNKGNFPGRFSGRQFSNSRSEMNVSTLELGDSALYLCASSPETGTPSTDFGPGTRLTVT.

There are many counts of this clonotype. The chain joins TRBV4-2 to TRBJ1-6; D is perhaps TRBD1 (5 bases). V was cut by 4 bases and J by 0 bases, with 19 bases left in between. CDR1 LGHNA and CDR2 YNFKEQ come from the germline V gene. CDR3 length equals 19 residues. The CDR3 here is CASSRGESSLGSYNSPLHF. CDR3 DNA: TGTGCCAGCAGCCGAGGGGAGAGCTCGTTGGGCTCCTATAATTCACCCCTCCACTTT.

This clonotype was detected only a few times. The chain joins TRBV11-2 to TRBJ1-2; weak D call: TRBD1 (5 bases). V lost 5 bases, J lost 0 bases, and 22 bases lay in between. This CDR3 spans 18 amino acids. CDR1 and CDR2 from the germline V gene are SGHAT and FQNNGV. This chain's CDR3 is CASSPISVVGPTNYGYTF. CDR3 nucleotide sequence: TGTGCCAGCAGCCCTATCAGCGTCGTGGGACCGACTAACTATGGCTACACCTTC.

This clonotype showed up many times. This rearrangement joins TRBV6-2 or TRBV6-3 to TRBJ2-1; maybe TRBD2 (7 bases). V was trimmed by 7 bases and J by 7 bases, leaving 17 bases between them. The CDR3 spans 14 residues. Germline V gene data show CDR1 as MNHEY and CDR2 as SVGEGT. For the CDR3, the DNA is TGTGCCAGCACTCTCACGGGGAGGGGGAATGAGCAGTTCTTC. Its protein is CASTLTGRGNEQFF.

At least ten counts were recorded for this clonotype. The chain links TRBV29-1 to TRBJ1-2, with TRBD1 matching 8 bases. CDR1 SQVTM and CDR2 ANQGSEA come from the germline V gene. J lost 4 bases, V lost 4 bases, and 11 bases had no gene match. This CDR3 is built from 15 residues. CDR3 nucleotide sequence: TGCAGCGTTGCAGGGGGCGAGGGGTTTGGCTATGGCTACACCTTC. Its protein product is CSVAGGEGFGYGYTF.

A word on this clonotype: One base away lies a much larger clone, so this may be a sequencing read error. The V and J genes are TRBV7-9 and TRBJ2-3; unclear D gene. Germline-derived CDR1 and CDR2 are SEHNR and FQNEAQ (reference sequence). CDR3 length: 13 amino acids. The CDR3 DNA follows: TGTGCCAGCAGCCCCCAGGCCACAGATGCGCAGTATTTT. It is translated as CASSPQATDAQYF.

The chain recombines TRBV4-3 with TRBJ1-4, with D unresolved. The CDR3 is 15 residues long. Germline loops: CDR1 LGHNA, CDR2 YSLEER. The V end lost 1 base, the J end lost 4 bases, and 10 bases lay between the germline ends. CDR3 loop: CASSQGAGLNEKLFF. The CDR3 nucleotides read TGCGCCAGCAGCCAAGGAGCAGGACTTAATGAAAAACTGTTTTTT.

The rearrangement links TRBV30 to TRBJ1-1; possible D gene TRBD1, 5 bases. Germline values: CDR1 GTSNPN, CDR2 SVGIG (reference sequence). Trimming removed 4 bases at V and 6 bases at J, with 12 bases between. The CDR3 runs 12 residues. This CDR3 reads CAWIQGNPEAFF. The DNA of the CDR3 is TGTGCCTGGATTCAGGGAAATCCTGAAGCTTTCTTT.

Only a few counts were recorded for this clonotype. The chain couples TRBV20-1 to TRBJ1-5; the D is unclear. With 5 bases removed from V and 0 bases from J, the gap between germline ends came to 8 bases. CDR1 is DFQATT and CDR2 is SNEGSKA in the germline V gene (reference sequence). This CDR3 spans 13 amino acids. CDR3 loop: CSAWTDSNQPQHF. The CDR3 coding sequence is TGCAGTGCTTGGACGGATAGCAATCAGCCCCAGCATTTT.

This sequence joins TRBV5-1 and TRBJ2-7; 7 nucleotides align to TRBD2. V lost 5 bases and J lost 2; bases outside the gene matches: 7. This CDR3 spans 14 amino acids. The germline CDR1 and CDR2 sequences are SGHRS and YFSETQ. CDR3 coding DNA: TGCGCCAGCAGTAAAACTAGCGCAGCCTACGAGCAGTACTTC. Its protein is CASSKTSAAYEQYF.

This clonotype was recorded many times. The chain has TRBV6-5 and TRBJ2-2; the match to TRBD2 covers 11 bases. The CDR3 extends over 15 amino acids. Losses at the gene ends were 6 bases for V and 6 bases for J; bases not matched to a gene: 6. Germline V CDR1 and CDR2: MNHEY, SVGAGI. CDR3 in amino acids: CASSSLAGEPGELFF. The CDR3 DNA sequence: TGTGCCAGCAGCTCACTAGCGGGAGAGCCCGGGGAGCTGTTTTTT.

In its sample, this clonotype was seen many times. The chain's CDR3 is CAVGPGQMNTEAFF. The CDR3 DNA sequence: TGTGCCGTTGGACCGGGACAGATGAACACTGAAGCTTTCTTT. The V and J genes are TRBV10-3 and TRBJ1-1; TRBD1 matches 7 bases. V lost 11 bases to trimming and J lost 0 bases; unmatched junction nucleotides: 9. Germline loops: CDR1 ENHRY, CDR2 SYGVKD. The CDR3 is made up of 14 amino acids.